A selection of T cell receptor beta chains follows, all from one sample in a study of T cells in Graves' hyperthyroidism and ophthalmopathy. A single record per CDR3 protein comes from TCRdb applying MiXCR to the multiplex PCR reads. Counted here are about 290,000 distinct CDR3 sequences, 12% to 15% occurring once; the ten biggest clones make up 7.9%. Sequencing was performed on blood. These TCRs come from a woman between 35 and 50 years old with Graves' hyperthyroidism. The CDR3 runs from the conserved cysteine through the conserved F or W. The D gene is left open where the match is weak. Expanded clones get a size class; other rows say once, few or many, or leave the size out.

TRBJ1-3 | TRBV20-1 | NA | NA | TGCAGTGCTAGAGTTTCAACCTCTGGAAACACCATATATTTT | CSARVSTSGNTIYF
TRBJ1-5 | TRBV28 | many | TRBD1 | TGTGCCAGCAGTTATCAGGGGGCAAACAATCAGCCCCAGCATTTT | CASSYQGANNQPQHF
TRBJ1-5 | TRBV20-1 | many | TRBD1 | TGCAGTGCTACGGACAGGGATAGCAATCAGCCCCAGCATTTT | CSATDRDSNQPQHF
TRBJ1-1 | TRBV20-1 | many | NA | TGCAGTGCTAGACAGAACACTGAAGCTTTCTTT | CSARQNTEAFF
TRBJ1-2 | TRBV29-1 | many | TRBD1 | TGCAGCGTTGAGATTGGGGGGGACAGCTATGGCTACACCTTC | CSVEIGGDSYGYTF
TRBJ2-7 | TRBV7-2 | many | TRBD1 | TGTGCCAGCAGCGGCCGACAGGGACCCTACGAGCAGTACTTC | CASSGRQGPYEQYF
TRBJ2-3 | TRBV7-9 | few | NA | TGTGCCAGCAGCTTAGGCAGAGCTAGCACAGATACGCAGTATTTT | CASSLGRASTDTQYF
TRBJ1-1 | TRBV19 | few | TRBD1 | TGTGCCAGTCATAGCGGGACAGGGCGCCCTGAAGCTTTCTTT | CASHSGTGRPEAFF
TRBJ2-3 | TRBV7-2 | NA | NA | TGTGCCAGCAGCTTAGGGGTTCAGGATACGCAGTATTTT | CASSLGVQDTQYF
TRBJ2-2 | TRBV27 | many | TRBD2 | TGTGCCAGCAGCTTAAGGACTAGCGGAACCGGGGAGCTGTTTTTT | CASSLRTSGTGELFF
TRBJ2-7 | TRBV28 | many | TRBD2 | TGTGCCAGCAGACCCCAGCGGGAAAGGTACGAGCAGTACTTC | CASRPQRERYEQYF
TRBJ1-3 | TRBV12-3/TRBV12-4 | many | NA | TGTGCCAGCAGGAGCCGGACGGTTGGAAACACCATATATTTT | CASRSRTVGNTIYF
TRBJ1-4 | TRBV5-1 | many | NA | TGCGCCAGCAGCTTGTCCGGGGGTAATGAAAAACTGTTTTTT | CASSLSGGNEKLFF
TRBJ2-2 | TRBV27 | NA | NA | TGTGCCAGCAGTGTATATAACTCAAACACCGGGGAGCTGTTTTTT | CASSVYNSNTGELFF
TRBJ2-2 | TRBV7-2 | many | NA | TGTGCCAGCAAGCGCGATACAACGAACACCGGGGAGCTGTTTTTT | CASKRDTTNTGELFF
TRBJ2-7 | TRBV20-1 | many | TRBD2 | TGCAGTGCTAGGGGGCTGCCGGGACTAGCCAGCGAGCAGTACTTC | CSARGLPGLASEQYF
TRBJ2-3 | TRBV6-1 | NA | NA | TGTGCCAGCAGTGGGGCGCGACCGGGCACAGATACGCAGTATTTT | CASSGARPGTDTQYF
TRBJ1-2 | TRBV28 | NA | NA | TGTGCCAGCGGGGACGGGCGCTATAGCTACACCTTC | CASGDGRYSYTF
TRBJ2-2 | TRBV5-4 | NA | NA | TGTGCCAGCAACCAGGGGGGCAACACCGGGGAGCTGTTTTTT | CASNQGGNTGELFF
TRBJ1-4 | TRBV7-9 | NA | NA | TGTGCCAGCAGCTTCCACCGGGTTTCGAAGGGTGAAAAACTGTTTTTT | CASSFHRVSKGEKLFF
TRBJ2-3 | TRBV28 | NA | NA | TGTGCCAGCAGTGGGACATTCACAGATACGCAGTATTTT | CASSGTFTDTQYF
TRBJ2-5 | TRBV28 | many | NA | TGTGCCAGCAGTTTGAGACTCTTTAACCAAGAGACCCAGTACTTC | CASSLRLFNQETQYF
TRBJ2-5 | TRBV11-2 | many | TRBD2 | TGTGCCAGCAGCTACCCGGGACTAGCGGGATTCACCCAGTACTTC | CASSYPGLAGFTQYF
TRBJ2-2 | TRBV5-1 | few | TRBD1 | TGCGCCACCGGACAGGGGGCAAACACCGGGGAGCTGTTTTTT | CATGQGANTGELFF
TRBJ1-6 | TRBV12-3/TRBV12-4 | many | TRBD1 | TGTGCCAGCAGTCGACAGGGGACGAATTCACCCCTCCACTTT | CASSRQGTNSPLHF
TRBJ2-5 | TRBV7-9 | many | TRBD2 | TGTGCCAGCAGCTCCTTGACTAGCGGGAGTGAGACCCAGTACTTC | CASSSLTSGSETQYF
TRBJ2-7 | TRBV6-1 | once | TRBD2 | TGTGCCAGCAGGGGGACTAGCGGCTACGAGCAGTACTTC | CASRGTSGYEQYF
TRBJ2-1 | TRBV20-1 | few | TRBD2 | TGCAGTGCTAGATTACTAGCGGGAAGAGAGGCGTTCTTC | CSARLLAGREAFF
TRBJ2-7 | TRBV20-1 | NA | TRBD2 | TGCAGTGCTAGATGGGCTAGCGGGGCCTTCTCCTACGAGCAGTACTTC | CSARWASGAFSYEQYF
TRBJ2-3 | TRBV30 | NA | TRBD1 | TGTGCCTGGGGGGACAGGGGGCACGGCGCAGATACGCAGTATTTT | CAWGDRGHGADTQYF
TRBJ2-7 | TRBV6-1 | many | TRBD1 | TGTGCCAGCAGTCGACCGGGACAGGGGAGCTACGAGCAGTACTTC | CASSRPGQGSYEQYF
TRBJ2-1 | TRBV5-6 | NA | NA | TGTGCCAGCAGCTCATTCGGGAGTACACGGTCCTACAATGAGCAGTTCTTC | CASSSFGSTRSYNEQFF
TRBJ1-5 | TRBV27 | many | NA | TGTGCCAGCAGCAAACAGGGATACAATCAGCCCCAGCATTTT | CASSKQGYNQPQHF
TRBJ2-3 | TRBV7-9 | NA | TRBD1 | TGTGCCAGCAGCCCTCAGGGGGCGCGGGCAGATACGCAGTATTTT | CASSPQGARADTQYF
TRBJ2-7 | TRBV11-3 | NA | NA | TGTGCCAGCAGCTTAGGGCGGAGTAACTACGAGCAGTACTTC | CASSLGRSNYEQYF
TRBJ2-1 | TRBV7-8 | many | NA | TGTGCCAGCAGCGGCGGGCAGGCGAACTACAATGAGCAGTTCTTC | CASSGGQANYNEQFF
TRBJ2-5 | TRBV12-3/TRBV12-4 | many | TRBD2 | TGTGCCAGCAGTTTGAGCGGGAGGGTAGAGACCCAGTACTTC | CASSLSGRVETQYF
TRBJ2-5 | TRBV29-1 | NA | TRBD2 | TGCAGCGCTGAAGATCGAATAGCGGGAGAGTGGGCGCAAGAGACCCAGTACTTC | CSAEDRIAGEWAQETQYF
TRBJ1-2 | TRBV7-2 | NA | NA | TGTGCCAGCAGCTTAATAGGGGGGGCGGACTATGGCTACACCTTC | CASSLIGGADYGYTF
TRBJ2-7 | TRBV10-2 | many | TRBD1 | TGCGCCTGTGGGTGGGACAGGGCCTACGAGCAGTACTTC | CACGWDRAYEQYF
TRBJ1-1 | TRBV12-5 | many | NA | TGTGCTAGTGGTTTGGCTTATCCTTTAGGCACTGAAGCTTTCTTT | CASGLAYPLGTEAFF